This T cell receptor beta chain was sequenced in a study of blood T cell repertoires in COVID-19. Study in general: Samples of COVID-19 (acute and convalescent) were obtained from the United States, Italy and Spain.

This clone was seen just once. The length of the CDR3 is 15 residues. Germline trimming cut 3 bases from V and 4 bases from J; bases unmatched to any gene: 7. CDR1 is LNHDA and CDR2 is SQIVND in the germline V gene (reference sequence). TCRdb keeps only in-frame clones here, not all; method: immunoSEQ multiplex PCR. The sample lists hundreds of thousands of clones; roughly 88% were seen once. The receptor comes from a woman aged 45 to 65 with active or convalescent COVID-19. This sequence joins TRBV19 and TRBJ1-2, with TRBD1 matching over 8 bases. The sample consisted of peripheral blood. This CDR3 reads CASSILAGGSYGYTF. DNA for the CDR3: TGTGCCAGTAGTATTCTGGCAGGGGGCTCCTATGGCTACACCTTC.